The TCR beta chain under discussion was sequenced for a study of cytomegalovirus exposure and HLA in healthy donors. Across the study: It was reported in a later analysis that the same platform had been used for the 120 or so validation repertoires as for the approximately 700 first-cohort repertoires.

Whole-study findings and limits: CMV antigen specificity was confirmed in vitro for a few CMV-associated chains.

This table comes from immunoSEQ multiplex PCR, and its TCRdb copy is limited to in-frame clones, with some not included. The repertoire holds 150,000 to 160,000 clones, about 88% seen once, with approximately 20% in the top ten. This CDR3 is 14 amino acids long. V dropped 5 bases and J dropped 0 bases, with 7 bases sitting between them. Germline CDR1 and CDR2: SGHTA and FQGNSA. Turning to this clone: The antigen is unknown.

This TCR was sampled from a man between 18 and 29 years old in good health and CMV-seropositive. The chain joins TRBV7-2 to TRBJ2-2, with D hard to call. The sequenced material came from PBMCs. The CDR3 nucleotides are TGTGCCAGCAGCAATCCAGCGAACACCGGGGAGCTGTTTTTT. This sequence encodes CASSNPANTGELFF.